Listed below are T cell receptor beta chains from one sample, sequenced in a study of blood T cell repertoires in COVID-19. Assay used: immunoSEQ multiplex PCR; TCRdb lists only in-frame clones, some missing. The repertoire holds about 170,000 clones, with roughly 93% as singletons. The sequenced material came from peripheral blood. All receptors come from a woman between 50 and 59 years old with acute or convalescent COVID-19. CDR3s include the opening cysteine and the closing phenylalanine or tryptophan. Fields, in order: clone size, D gene, V gene, J gene, CDR3 protein, CDR3 DNA. The D gene is left open where the match is weak. Some rows mark clone size as missing; the rest say once, few, many or name a class of expanded clone.

>.|.|TRBV19|TRBJ1-6
CASSIASSSDSPLHF
TGTGCCAGTAGTATCGCATCGTCGAGTGATTCACCCCTCCACTTT
>.|.|TRBV28|TRBJ2-7
CASSPLNSYEQYF
TGTGCCAGCAGTCCGTTAAACAGCTACGAGCAGTACTTC
>.|TRBD2|TRBV27|TRBJ2-1
CASSLSTSGGYNEQFF
TGTGCCAGCAGTTTGTCGACTAGCGGAGGGTACAATGAGCAGTTCTTC
>.|.|TRBV7-7|TRBJ2-5
CASTPRLGGGETQYF
TGTGCTAGCACCCCAAGGTTGGGAGGGGGAGAGACCCAGTACTTC
>once|TRBD1|TRBV9|TRBJ1-1
CASSVGGQANTEAFF
TGTGCCAGCAGCGTAGGGGGACAGGCTAACACTGAAGCTTTCTTT
>.|TRBD1|TRBV28|TRBJ1-2
CASTTGANGYTF
TGTGCCAGCACCACAGGGGCCAATGGCTACACCTTC
>once|TRBD1|TRBV11-2|TRBJ2-7
CASSIDRVVGEQYF
TGTGCCAGCAGCATCGACAGGGTAGTAGGCGAGCAGTACTTC
>.|TRBD2|TRBV7-2|TRBJ2-1
CASIRLAGDNEQFF
TGTGCCAGCATCAGACTAGCGGGGGACAATGAGCAGTTCTTC
>.|TRBD1|TRBV30|TRBJ1-5
CAWSAGQDRSQPQHF
TGTGCCTGGAGCGCCGGACAGGACAGGAGTCAGCCCCAGCATTTT
>.|.|TRBV30|TRBJ1-1
CAWSDLHTEAFF
TGTGCCTGGAGTGATCTCCACACTGAAGCTTTCTTT
>.|.|TRBV3-1/TRBV3-2|TRBJ1-1
CASSHRNTEAFF
TGTGCCAGCAGCCACAGAAACACTGAAGCTTTCTTT
>.|.|TRBV5-8|TRBJ2-2
CASTGLTGELFF
TGTGCCAGCACAGGGCTGACCGGGGAGCTGTTTTTT
>.|.|TRBV29-1|TRBJ1-2
CSVEDLGGYTF
TGCAGCGTTGAAGATCTGGGCGGCTACACCTTC
>.|TRBD1|TRBV30|TRBJ2-6
CAWSRDRTSSGANVLTF
TGTGCCTGGAGCCGGGACAGGACGTCCTCTGGGGCCAACGTCCTGACTTTC
>once|.|TRBV11-1|TRBJ2-7
CASSIGGRYEQYF
TGTGCCAGCAGCATAGGCGGGCGATACGAGCAGTACTTC
>.|TRBD2|TRBV10-2|TRBJ2-2
CATTSGGDTGELFF
TGCGCCACCACCAGCGGGGGGGACACCGGGGAGCTGTTTTTT
>.|TRBD2|TRBV4-3|TRBJ2-7
CASSQGPGGTYEQYF
TGCGCCAGCAGCCAAGGCCCGGGGGGGACCTACGAGCAGTACTTC
>.|TRBD1|TRBV29-1|TRBJ1-2
CSAVRVQGADGYTF
TGCAGCGCCGTCCGCGTCCAGGGGGCAGACGGCTACACCTTC
>.|.|TRBV28|TRBJ1-2
CASSPGGSYYGYTF
TGTGCCAGCAGTCCTGGAGGGTCATACTATGGCTACACCTTC
>.|.|TRBV5-4|TRBJ2-7
CASSLSGPADYEQYF
TGTGCCAGCAGCTTAAGCGGCCCGGCGGACTACGAGCAGTACTTC
>.|.|TRBV3-1/TRBV3-2|TRBJ2-4
CASSQEGAAKNIQYF
TGTGCCAGCAGCCAAGAAGGAGCGGCCAAAAACATTCAGTACTTC
>once|.|TRBV5-4|TRBJ1-1
CASSLAPGNHTEAFF
TGTGCCAGCAGCTTGGCCCCAGGGAATCACACTGAAGCTTTCTTT
>.|.|TRBV5-1|TRBJ2-3
CASSPGTSTDTQYF
TGCGCCAGCAGCCCCGGGACTAGCACAGATACGCAGTATTTT
>.|TRBD1|TRBV6-5|TRBJ1-1
CASSYQGAMNTEAFF
TGTGCCAGCAGTTACCAGGGGGCGATGAACACTGAAGCTTTCTTT
>.|TRBD1|TRBV11-3|TRBJ2-1
CASSLVGQGHRGEQFF
TGTGCCAGCAGCTTAGTTGGACAGGGACATCGGGGGGAGCAGTTCTTC
>.|.|TRBV5-1|TRBJ1-1
CASSLGWGTGIEAFF
TGCGCCAGCAGCTTGGGATGGGGTACAGGAATTGAAGCTTTCTTT
>.|TRBD1|TRBV13|TRBJ2-2
CASSYRGEELFF
TGTGCCAGCAGCTACAGGGGCGAGGAGCTGTTTTTT
>.|.|TRBV13|TRBJ1-3
CASSLGQAGNTIYF
TGTGCCAGCAGCTTAGGACAGGCCGGGAACACCATATATTTT
>.|TRBD1|TRBV7-9|TRBJ2-5
CASGGQGLTQYF
TGTGCCAGCGGAGGACAGGGGTTAACCCAGTACTTC
>.|.|TRBV5-1|TRBJ2-5
CASRIQGIQETQYF
TGCGCCAGCAGAATTCAGGGAATCCAAGAGACCCAGTACTTC
>.|.|TRBV30|TRBJ2-5
CAWSHQGLKTQYF
TGTGCCTGGAGCCACCAGGGTCTGAAGACCCAGTACTTC
>.|TRBD1|TRBV10-3|TRBJ1-4
CATAGGDNEKLFF
TGTGCCACCGCAGGGGGCGATAATGAAAAACTGTTTTTT
>.|TRBD1|TRBV7-2|TRBJ1-1
CASSPQGARTEAFF
TGTGCCAGCAGCCCTCAGGGGGCGCGGACTGAAGCTTTCTTT
>.|TRBD2|TRBV7-2|TRBJ2-3
CASSIGTSGDTQYF
TGTGCCAGCAGCATCGGGACTAGCGGTGATACGCAGTATTTT
>.|TRBD2|TRBV13|TRBJ2-2
CASSKTSWGTGELFF
TGTGCCAGCAGCAAGACTAGCTGGGGCACCGGGGAGCTGTTTTTT
>.|TRBD2|TRBV7-9|TRBJ2-1
CASSLAGGNEQFF
TGTGCCAGCAGCTTAGCGGGGGGGAATGAGCAGTTCTTC
>.|.|TRBV10-3|TRBJ2-1
CAITAGMGEQFF
TGTGCCATCACCGCGGGGATGGGTGAGCAGTTCTTC
>.|.|TRBV28|TRBJ1-2
CASSLEQGYYGYTF
TGTGCCAGCAGTTTAGAACAGGGATATTATGGCTACACCTTC
>once|TRBD2|TRBV30|TRBJ2-1
CAWTKTSGGAGEQFF
TGTGCCTGGACGAAAACTAGCGGGGGGGCCGGCGAGCAGTTCTTC
>.|.|TRBV21-1|TRBJ1-4
CASPRSGRGRGQLFF
TGTGCCAGCCCCAGAAGCGGCAGGGGCCGAGGGCAACTGTTTTTT
>.|.|TRBV11-2|TRBJ2-5
CASSSSQETQYF
TGTGCCAGCAGCTCCAGCCAAGAGACCCAGTACTTC
>.|.|TRBV27|TRBJ2-2
CASSLQGTGELFF
TGTGCCAGCAGTTTACAGGGCACCGGGGAGCTGTTTTTT
>.|TRBD1|TRBV7-3|TRBJ2-7
CASSSSGTGDNKQYF
TGTGCCAGCAGCTCATCCGGGACAGGGGATAACAAGCAGTACTTC
>.|TRBD1|TRBV29-1|TRBJ2-1
CSVDRGGNEQFF
TGCAGCGTAGACAGGGGAGGTAATGAGCAGTTCTTC
>.|TRBD1|TRBV30|TRBJ1-2
CACRPGQRYGYTF
TGTGCCTGTAGGCCGGGACAGCGGTATGGCTACACCTTC
>.|.|TRBV5-1|TRBJ1-4
CASSSGTTTPLYNEKLFF
TGCGCCAGCAGCTCTGGGACAACAACTCCGCTCTATAATGAAAAACTGTTTTTT
>.|TRBD1|TRBV29-1|TRBJ1-1
CSARPLPKGAPPTEAFF
TGCAGCGCTAGACCCCTCCCCAAGGGGGCGCCCCCCACTGAAGCTTTCTTT
>.|.|TRBV7-2|TRBJ1-3
CASSLDRRGTGNTIYF
TGTGCCAGCAGCTTAGATCGTAGGGGGACTGGAAACACCATATATTTT
>.|.|TRBV18|TRBJ1-5
CASSPRGPGQPQHF
TGTGCCAGCTCACCCAGGGGCCCCGGTCAGCCCCAGCATTTT
>.|TRBD1|TRBV12-3/TRBV12-4|TRBJ1-1
CASNRGGTEAFF
TGTGCCAGCAACAGGGGGGGCACTGAAGCTTTCTTT
>once|.|TRBV30|TRBJ2-5
CAWSVPPQETQYF
TGTGCCTGGAGTGTCCCCCCTCAAGAGACCCAGTACTTC
>.|.|TRBV27|TRBJ1-1
CASSSKMNTEAFF
TGTGCCAGCAGTTCTAAGATGAACACTGAAGCTTTCTTT
>.|.|TRBV11-2|TRBJ1-5
CASSLDLGDNQPQHF
TGTGCCAGCAGCTTAGATCTAGGGGACAATCAGCCCCAGCATTTT
>.|.|TRBV18|TRBJ2-1
CASSPPGRGPYNEQFF
TGTGCCAGCTCACCACCGGGCAGGGGCCCCTACAATGAGCAGTTCTTC
>.|.|TRBV7-3|TRBJ1-1
CASSLRHGWNTEAFF
TGTGCCAGCAGCTTACGGCACGGGTGGAACACTGAAGCTTTCTTT
>.|TRBD1|TRBV9|TRBJ1-5
CASSVGDRASNQPQHF
TGTGCCAGCAGCGTAGGAGACAGGGCGAGCAATCAGCCCCAGCATTTT
>.|TRBD1|TRBV19|TRBJ1-2
CASKEGAGYGYTF
TGTGCCAGTAAAGAGGGGGCGGGATATGGCTACACCTTC
>.|TRBD1|TRBV28|TRBJ2-2
CAGRTGVGGELFF
TGTGCCGGCCGAACAGGGGTCGGCGGGGAGCTGTTTTTT
>.|TRBD1|TRBV30|TRBJ1-6
CAWSVRQGAKSPLHF
TGTGCCTGGAGTGTCCGACAGGGGGCTAAGTCACCCCTCCACTTT